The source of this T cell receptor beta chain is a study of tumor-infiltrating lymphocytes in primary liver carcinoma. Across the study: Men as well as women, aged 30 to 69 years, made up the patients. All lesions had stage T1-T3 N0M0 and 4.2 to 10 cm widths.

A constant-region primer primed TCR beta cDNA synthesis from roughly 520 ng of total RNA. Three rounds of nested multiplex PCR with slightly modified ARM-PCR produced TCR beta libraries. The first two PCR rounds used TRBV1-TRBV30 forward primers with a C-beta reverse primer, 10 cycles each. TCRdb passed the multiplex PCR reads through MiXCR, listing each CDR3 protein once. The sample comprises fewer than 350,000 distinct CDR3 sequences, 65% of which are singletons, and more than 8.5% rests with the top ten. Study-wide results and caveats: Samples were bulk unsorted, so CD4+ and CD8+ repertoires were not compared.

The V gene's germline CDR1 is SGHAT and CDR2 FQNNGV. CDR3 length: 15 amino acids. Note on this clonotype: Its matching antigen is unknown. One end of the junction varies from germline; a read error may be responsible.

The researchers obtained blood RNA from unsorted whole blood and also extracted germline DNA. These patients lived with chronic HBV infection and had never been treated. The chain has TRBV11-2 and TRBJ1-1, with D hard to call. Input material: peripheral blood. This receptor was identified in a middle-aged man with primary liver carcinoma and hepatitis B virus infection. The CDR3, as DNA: TGTGCCAGCAGCTTGGCCAGGATGGCGAACACTGAAGCTCTCTTT. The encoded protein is CASSLARMANTEALF.